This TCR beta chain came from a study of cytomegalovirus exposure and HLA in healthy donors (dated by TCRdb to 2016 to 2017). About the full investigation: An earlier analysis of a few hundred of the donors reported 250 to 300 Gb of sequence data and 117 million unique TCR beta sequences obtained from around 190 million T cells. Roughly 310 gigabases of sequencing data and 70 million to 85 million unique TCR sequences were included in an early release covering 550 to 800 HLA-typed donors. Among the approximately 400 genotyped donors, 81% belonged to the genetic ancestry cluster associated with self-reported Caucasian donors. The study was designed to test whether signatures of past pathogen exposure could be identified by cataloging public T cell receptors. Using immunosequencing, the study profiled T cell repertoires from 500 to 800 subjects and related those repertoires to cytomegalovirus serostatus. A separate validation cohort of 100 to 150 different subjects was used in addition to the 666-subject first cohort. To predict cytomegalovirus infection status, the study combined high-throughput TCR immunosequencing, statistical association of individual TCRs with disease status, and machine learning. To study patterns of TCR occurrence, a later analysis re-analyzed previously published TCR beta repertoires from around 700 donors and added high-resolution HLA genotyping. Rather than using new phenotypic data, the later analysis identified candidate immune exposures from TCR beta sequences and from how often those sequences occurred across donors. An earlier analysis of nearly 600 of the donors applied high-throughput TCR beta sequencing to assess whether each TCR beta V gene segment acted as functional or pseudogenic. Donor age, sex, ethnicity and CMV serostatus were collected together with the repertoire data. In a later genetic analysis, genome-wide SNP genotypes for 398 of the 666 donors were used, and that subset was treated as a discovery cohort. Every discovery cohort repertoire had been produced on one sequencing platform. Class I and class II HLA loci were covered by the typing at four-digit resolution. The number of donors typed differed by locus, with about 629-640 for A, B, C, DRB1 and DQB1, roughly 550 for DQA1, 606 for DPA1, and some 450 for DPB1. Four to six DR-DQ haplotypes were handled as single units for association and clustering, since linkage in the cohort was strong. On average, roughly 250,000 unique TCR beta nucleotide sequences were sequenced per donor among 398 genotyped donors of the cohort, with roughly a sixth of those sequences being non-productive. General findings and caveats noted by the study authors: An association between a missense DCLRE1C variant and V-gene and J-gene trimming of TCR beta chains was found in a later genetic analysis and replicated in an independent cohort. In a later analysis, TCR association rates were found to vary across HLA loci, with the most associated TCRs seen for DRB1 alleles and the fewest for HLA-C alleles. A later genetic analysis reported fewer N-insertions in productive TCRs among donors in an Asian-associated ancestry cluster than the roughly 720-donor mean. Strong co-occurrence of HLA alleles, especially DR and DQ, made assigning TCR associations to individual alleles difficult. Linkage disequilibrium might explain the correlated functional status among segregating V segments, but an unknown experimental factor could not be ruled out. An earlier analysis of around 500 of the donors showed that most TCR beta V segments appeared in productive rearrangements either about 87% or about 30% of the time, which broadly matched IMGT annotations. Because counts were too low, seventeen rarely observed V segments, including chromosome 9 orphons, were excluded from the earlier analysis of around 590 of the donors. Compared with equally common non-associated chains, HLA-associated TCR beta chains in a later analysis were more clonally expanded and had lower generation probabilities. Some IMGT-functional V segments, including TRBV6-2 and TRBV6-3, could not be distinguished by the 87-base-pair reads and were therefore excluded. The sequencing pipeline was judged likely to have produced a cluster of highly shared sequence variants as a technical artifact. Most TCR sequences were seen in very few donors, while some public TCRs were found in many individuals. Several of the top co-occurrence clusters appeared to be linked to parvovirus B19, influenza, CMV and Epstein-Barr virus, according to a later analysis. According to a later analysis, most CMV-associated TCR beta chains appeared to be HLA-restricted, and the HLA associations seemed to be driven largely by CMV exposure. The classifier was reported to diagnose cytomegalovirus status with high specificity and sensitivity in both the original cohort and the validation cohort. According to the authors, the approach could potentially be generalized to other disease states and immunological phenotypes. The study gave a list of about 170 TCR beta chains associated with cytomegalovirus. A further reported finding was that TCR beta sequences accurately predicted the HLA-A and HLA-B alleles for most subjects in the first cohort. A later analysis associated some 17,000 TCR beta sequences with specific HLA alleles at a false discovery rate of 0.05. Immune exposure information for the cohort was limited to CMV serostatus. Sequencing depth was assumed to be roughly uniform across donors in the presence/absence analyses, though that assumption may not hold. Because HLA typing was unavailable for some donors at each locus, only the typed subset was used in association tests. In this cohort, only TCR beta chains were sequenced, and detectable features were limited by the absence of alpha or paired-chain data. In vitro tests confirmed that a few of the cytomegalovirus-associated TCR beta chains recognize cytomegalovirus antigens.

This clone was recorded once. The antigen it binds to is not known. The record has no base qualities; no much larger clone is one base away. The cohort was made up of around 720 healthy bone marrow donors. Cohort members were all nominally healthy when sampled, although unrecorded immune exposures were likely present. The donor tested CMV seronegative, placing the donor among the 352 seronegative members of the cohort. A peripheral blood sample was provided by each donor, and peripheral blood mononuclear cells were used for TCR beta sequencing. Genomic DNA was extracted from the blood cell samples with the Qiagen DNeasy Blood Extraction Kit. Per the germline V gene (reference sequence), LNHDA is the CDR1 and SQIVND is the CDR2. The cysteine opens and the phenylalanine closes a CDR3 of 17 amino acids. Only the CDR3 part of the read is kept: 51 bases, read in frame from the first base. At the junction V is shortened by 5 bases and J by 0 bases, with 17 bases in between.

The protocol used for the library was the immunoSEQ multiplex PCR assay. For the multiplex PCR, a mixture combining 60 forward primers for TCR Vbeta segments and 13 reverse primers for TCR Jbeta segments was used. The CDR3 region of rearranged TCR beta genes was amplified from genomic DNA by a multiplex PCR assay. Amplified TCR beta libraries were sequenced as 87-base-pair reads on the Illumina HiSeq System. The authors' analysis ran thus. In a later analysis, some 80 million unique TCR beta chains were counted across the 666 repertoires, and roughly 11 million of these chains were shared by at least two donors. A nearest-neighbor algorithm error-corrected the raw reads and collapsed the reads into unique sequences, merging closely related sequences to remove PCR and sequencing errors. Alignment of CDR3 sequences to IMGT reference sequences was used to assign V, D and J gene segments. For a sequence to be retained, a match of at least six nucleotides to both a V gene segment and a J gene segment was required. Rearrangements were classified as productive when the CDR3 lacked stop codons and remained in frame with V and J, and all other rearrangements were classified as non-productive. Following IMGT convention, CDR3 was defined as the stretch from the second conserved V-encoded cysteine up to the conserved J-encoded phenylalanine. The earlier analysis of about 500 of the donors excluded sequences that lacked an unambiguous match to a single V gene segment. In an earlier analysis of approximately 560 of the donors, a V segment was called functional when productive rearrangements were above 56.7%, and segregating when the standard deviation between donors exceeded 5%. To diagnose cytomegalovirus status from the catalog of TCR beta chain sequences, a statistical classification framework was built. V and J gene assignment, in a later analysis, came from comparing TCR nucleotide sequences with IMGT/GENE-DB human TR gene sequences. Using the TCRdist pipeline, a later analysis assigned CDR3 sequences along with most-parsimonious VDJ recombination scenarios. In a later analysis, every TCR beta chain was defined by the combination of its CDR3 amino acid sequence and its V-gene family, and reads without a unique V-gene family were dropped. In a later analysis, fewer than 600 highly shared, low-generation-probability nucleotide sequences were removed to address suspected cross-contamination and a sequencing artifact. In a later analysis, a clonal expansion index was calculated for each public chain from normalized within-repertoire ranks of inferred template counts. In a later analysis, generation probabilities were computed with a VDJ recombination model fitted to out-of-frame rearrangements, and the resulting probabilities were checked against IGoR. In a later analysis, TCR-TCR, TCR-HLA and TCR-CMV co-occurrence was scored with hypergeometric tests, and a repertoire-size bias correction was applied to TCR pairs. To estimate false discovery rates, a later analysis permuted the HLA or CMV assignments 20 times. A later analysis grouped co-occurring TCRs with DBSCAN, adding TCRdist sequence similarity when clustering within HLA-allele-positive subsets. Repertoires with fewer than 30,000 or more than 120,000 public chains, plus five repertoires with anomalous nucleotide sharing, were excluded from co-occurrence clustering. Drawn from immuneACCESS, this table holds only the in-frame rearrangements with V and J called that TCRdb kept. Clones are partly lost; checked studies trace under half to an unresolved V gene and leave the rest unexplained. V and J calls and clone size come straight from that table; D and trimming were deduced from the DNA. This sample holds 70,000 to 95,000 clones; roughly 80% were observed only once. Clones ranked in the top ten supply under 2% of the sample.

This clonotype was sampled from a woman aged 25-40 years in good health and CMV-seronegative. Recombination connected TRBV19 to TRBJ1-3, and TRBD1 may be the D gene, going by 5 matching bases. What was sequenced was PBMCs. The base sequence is TGTGCCAGTAGTCCCACCTTGGGGCACCTCTCTGGAAACACCATATATTTT. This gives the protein CASSPTLGHLSGNTIYF.